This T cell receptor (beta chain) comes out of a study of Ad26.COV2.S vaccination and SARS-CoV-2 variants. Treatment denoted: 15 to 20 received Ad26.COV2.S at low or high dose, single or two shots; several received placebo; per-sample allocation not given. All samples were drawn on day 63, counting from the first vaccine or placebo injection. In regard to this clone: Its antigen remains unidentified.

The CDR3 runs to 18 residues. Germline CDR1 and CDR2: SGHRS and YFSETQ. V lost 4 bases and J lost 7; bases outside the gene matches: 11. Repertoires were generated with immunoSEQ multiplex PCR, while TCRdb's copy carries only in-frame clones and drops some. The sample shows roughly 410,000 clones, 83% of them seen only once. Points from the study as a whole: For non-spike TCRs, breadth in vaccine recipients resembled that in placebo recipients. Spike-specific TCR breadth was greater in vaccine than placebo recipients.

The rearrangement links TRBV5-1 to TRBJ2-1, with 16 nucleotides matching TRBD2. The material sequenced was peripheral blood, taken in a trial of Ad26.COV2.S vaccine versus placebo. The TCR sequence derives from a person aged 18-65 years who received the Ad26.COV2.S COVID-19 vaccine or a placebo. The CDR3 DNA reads TGCGCCAGCAGCGCTGGGACTAGCGGGGGGGCCGGGGAGAATGAGCAGTTCTTC. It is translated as CASSAGTSGGAGENEQFF. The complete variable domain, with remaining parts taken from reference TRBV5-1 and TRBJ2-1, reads KAGVTQTPRYLIKTRGQQVTLSCSPISGHRSVSWYQQTPGQGLQFLFEYFSETQRNKGNFPGRFSGRQFSNSRSEMNVSTLELGDSALYLCASSAGTSGGAGENEQFFGPGTRLTVL.